This TCR beta chain stems from a study of blood T cell repertoires in COVID-19 (dated by TCRdb to the early 2020s). About the investigation overall: The collaborator samples originated in the United States, Italy and Spain and spanned the acute and convalescent phases of COVID-19. Sample metadata almost always included a de-identified subject ID, COVID-19 status, age in years and sex. Subjects who had been exposed to COVID-19, were actively infected with it, or had recovered from it provided the deeply sampled blood TCRbeta repertoires that made up the dataset. The repertoires were released in a freely available public database intended as a resource for research on the immune response to SARS-CoV-2. Where available, HLA class I and class II types were obtained from metadata supplied by the sample provider rather than from assay-based typing. The samples were drawn from two sources: the first 160 participants of the ongoing ImmuneRACE study, and some 1,300 subjects contributed by 6 global collaborators. The prospective study material was composed of cDNA or gDNA derived from T cells, B-cell-depleted T cells, or PBMCs. Broad study findings and their caveats: Clinical and demographic metadata were provided uncurated, with the amount varying by source and participant.

The immunoSEQ Assay, a bias-controlled multiplex PCR, was used to amplify TCRbeta CDR3 regions from genomic DNA. The source study handled its data this way. Within the assay, amplification of reference gene primers was used to estimate how many nucleated cells each sample contained. To quantify the absolute abundance of each unique TCRbeta CDR3 rearrangement, sequence reads were collapsed and filtered. Productive Simpson clonality was computed per sample as the square root of Simpson's diversity index over productive rearrangements. The source is immuneACCESS, and TCRdb retained only in-frame sequences with V and J called. Part of the clones is not carried over; for the studies checked, unresolved V genes explain less than half of this, and the remainder is unexplained. V, J and clone size reflect that table, while D and trimming were determined from the DNA. Counted in this sample were 200,000 to 250,000 clones; roughly 79% of them appeared once. The ten biggest clones cover 6% to 8% of the sample.

Germline trimming: 7 bases from V, 8 bases from J; junction bases outside gene matches: 4. The CDR3 goes from the cysteine to the phenylalanine over 12 residues. Only CDR3 DNA is held: 36 bases, read in frame from base 1. One collaborating source in Seattle enrolled patients while the patients were actively infected and followed the patients over time throughout the course of disease. Whole blood was collected in K2EDTA tubes by collaborating institutions according to the institutions' own protocols. For TCRbeta analysis, collaborators shipped samples as frozen whole blood, isolated PBMCs, or DNA extracted from either of those sample types. On this clone itself: What antigen it recognizes has not been identified. No much larger clone exists at a distance of one base, and base qualities are not known.

The chain is made from TRBV12-3 or TRBV12-4 and TRBJ2-4, with 8 bases aligning to TRBD1. Sequencing was done on a sample of peripheral blood. The receptor comes from a woman of 80 years or more with COVID-19, enrolled during active disease. For the CDR3, the sequence is CASKDRGDIQYF. The sequenced DNA: TGTGCCAGCAAAGACAGGGGCGACATTCAGTACTTC.